This T cell receptor (beta chain) comes out of a study of glioma-infiltrating T cells (dated by TCRdb to the mid-2010s). For the wider study: TCR alpha- and beta-chain repertoires were sequenced from glioma tissue, non-neoplastic brain tissue and matched peripheral blood mononuclear cells. To gauge divergence between tissue and blood T-cell populations, every tissue-infiltrating repertoire was compared against the peripheral blood repertoire from the same patient. Three low-grade glioma patients, about eight primary glioblastoma patients and three non-glioma patients contributing non-neoplastic brain tissue were included in the paired cohort.

V sheds 0 bases and J sheds 6 bases, leaving 9 bases between their ends. Including cysteine and phenylalanine, the CDR3 has 13 amino acids. The only DNA kept is the CDR3, 39 bases in frame from the first base. CDR1 is given as SGHRS and CDR2 as YFSETQ, both from the germline V gene. TCR alpha and beta CDR3 regions were amplified with the iRepertoire nested amplicon-rescue multiplex PCR (arm-PCR) platform from RNA. One-step reverse transcription and amplification used roughly 95-400 ng of tissue mRNA or PBMC total RNA as input. Following bead purification, Illumina adapters were added by a secondary multiplex PCR, and libraries between 200 and 400 bp were gel-purified. The libraries contained internal 6-nucleotide barcodes that were used for demultiplexing. Sequencing of the libraries was done on an Illumina MiSeq using 2x220 or 2x250 nucleotide paired-end reads. On the study's bioinformatics: Paired reads were merged with FLASH 1.2.11 and aligned to the GRCh37 human genome with BWA-MEM before extracting TRA and TRB reads. An IMGT-derived reference of cassette sequences and CDR3 motifs, with pseudogenes included, was used for V and J assignment. Reads were translated in three frames, and productive CDR3s were defined as those with a C...FGXG motif and no stop codons. Clonotypes were defined as unique combinations of V-J cassette pair and CDR3 amino acid sequence. Reads were filtered by Hamming distance, thresholded by each sample's sequence error rate in mapped regions. TCRdb applied fastp at Q25 and MiXCR to the public reads, then kept only in-frame beta chains. Identical CDR3 proteins give one entry, which carries the most common genes and DNA. The V and J calls reflect TCRdb's pipeline rather than the authors' work. The table for this sample lists about 89,000 distinct CDR3 sequences; 20% to 25% of them were counted only once. 5.5% to 7.5% of the sample belongs to the ten largest clones.

Many counts were recorded for this clonotype. Its cognate antigen has yet to be identified. Qualities for individual bases were not recorded, and no much larger clone is one base off. What the study reported, not specific to this receptor: VJ-independent divergence between tissue and blood was lower than expected in non-neoplastic patients but higher than expected in all gliomas, particularly low-grade gliomas. The group comparisons were based on small numbers of patients: three non-neoplastic, three low-grade glioma and about eight glioblastoma patients. Very few CDR3 sequences were found to be shared between tissue and blood, and this scarcity was attributed to high CDR3 diversity and limited sampling.

Recombination linked TRBV5-1 to TRBJ1-1; perhaps TRBD1 is the D gene, with 5 bases matching. This TCR was sampled from a human donor with low-grade glioma or glioblastoma, undergoing nonglioma brain surgery, or in good health (not recorded which). Sequenced: glioma tissue, nonneoplastic brain tissue, or PBMCs (not recorded which). This receptor has the CDR3 CASSLAGIAEAFF. Read as DNA, the sequence is TGCGCCAGCAGCTTGGCAGGGATCGCTGAAGCTTTCTTT.